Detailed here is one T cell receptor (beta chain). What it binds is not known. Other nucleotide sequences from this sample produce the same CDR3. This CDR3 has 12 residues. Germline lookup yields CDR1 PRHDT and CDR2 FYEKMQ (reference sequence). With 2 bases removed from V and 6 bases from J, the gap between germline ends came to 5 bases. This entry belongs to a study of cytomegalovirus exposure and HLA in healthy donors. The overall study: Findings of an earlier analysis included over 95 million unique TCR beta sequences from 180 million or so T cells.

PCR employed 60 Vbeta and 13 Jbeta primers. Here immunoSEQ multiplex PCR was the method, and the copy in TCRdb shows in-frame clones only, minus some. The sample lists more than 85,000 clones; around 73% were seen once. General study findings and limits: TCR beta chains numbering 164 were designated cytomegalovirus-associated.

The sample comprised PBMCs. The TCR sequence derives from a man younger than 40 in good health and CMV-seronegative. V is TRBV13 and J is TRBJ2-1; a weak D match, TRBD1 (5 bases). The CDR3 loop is CASSLQGNEQFF. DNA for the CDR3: TGTGCCAGCAGCTTACAGGGCAATGAGCAGTTCTTC. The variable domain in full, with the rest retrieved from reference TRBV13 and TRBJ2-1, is AAGVIQSPRHLIKEKRETATLKCYPIPRHDTVYWYQQGPGQDPQFLISFYEKMQSDKGSIPDRFSAQQFSDYHSELNMSSLELGDSALYFCASSLQGNEQFFGPGTRLTVL.